This T cell receptor (beta chain) was sequenced in a study of response to subunit inactivated influenza vaccine. Study results and caveats: New T cells are recruited in small numbers by each seasonal influenza vaccination, according to the authors' suggestion.

Per the germline V gene, CDR1 is DFQATT and CDR2 is SNEGSKA (reference sequence). The CDR3 is made up of 16 amino acids. Details on this clonotype: Its antigen is not identified. Sequence at one end of the junction differs from germline and may be a read error.

One entry per CDR3 protein, called by TCRdb with MiXCR from the RT-PCR reads. This sample has some 640,000 distinct CDR3 sequences, with around 13% found just once. V and J are TRBV20-1 and TRBJ2-5; D is ambiguous. Sequencing used PBMCs from blood, obtained 14 to 15 days before vaccination. This receptor was taken from a man between 45 and 60 years old who received an inactivated influenza vaccine. CDR3 nucleotides: TGCTGTGCTAGACTGCAACTGCGACCAGCCCAAGAGACCCAGTACTTC. This gives the protein CCARLQLRPAQETQYF.